A single sample is the source of the 20 T cell receptor beta chains below, sequenced in a study of cytomegalovirus exposure and HLA in healthy donors. PCR involved 60 Vbeta and 13 Jbeta primers. Assay used: immunoSEQ multiplex PCR; TCRdb lists only in-frame clones, some missing. This table holds around 130,000 clones, 75% to 90% found once. The sequenced sample consisted of PBMCs. The source is a man aged 30 to 39 in good health and CMV-seronegative.

V gene TRBV28 combines with J gene TRBJ1-5; 8 nucleotides match TRBD1. The CDR3 has 15 residues. The ends lost 9 bases at V and 3 bases at J; junction bases unmatched: 10. Germline CDR1 reads MDHEN; CDR2 reads SYDVKM. The DNA for the CDR3 is TGTGCCAGTGGCAAGACAGGGGCCTACAATCAGCCCCAGCATTTT. It codes for CASGKTGAYNQPQHF.

V gene TRBV6-5 combines with J gene TRBJ2-7; 11 bases are shared with TRBD2. The germline CDR1 and CDR2 sequences are MNHEY and SVGAGI. This CDR3 spans 13 amino acids. V gave up 2 bases and J gave up 6 bases; unmatched junction bases: 0. The DNA of the CDR3 is TGTGCCAGCAGTTACACTAGCGGGGGCGAGCAGTACTTC. It specifies CASSYTSGGEQYF.

The chain carries TRBV18 and TRBJ1-4; 7 nucleotides agree with TRBD1. V was pared by 5 bases and J by 6 bases, with 9 bases of the junction left unmatched. The CDR3 sequence is 15 residues long. Germline V gives CDR1 KGHSH, CDR2 LQKENI. The CDR3 sequence: CASSVNRGKDEKLFF. The CDR3 DNA follows: TGTGCCAGCTCAGTGAACAGGGGAAAGGATGAAAAACTGTTTTTT.

This clone was observed a handful of times. This rearrangement joins TRBV13 to TRBJ2-5, with TRBD1 as a possible D gene (6 bases). This CDR3 spans 14 amino acids. Trimming removed 1 base at V and 4 bases at J, with 10 bases between. Germline V gives CDR1 PRHDT, CDR2 FYEKMQ (reference sequence). The CDR3: CASSLVTGRETQYF. The CDR3, as DNA: TGTGCCAGCAGCTTAGTAACAGGGAGAGAGACCCAGTACTTC.

The chain recombines TRBV27 with TRBJ2-7; tentative D call: TRBD2 (6 bases). With 2 bases removed from V and 8 bases from J, the gap between germline ends came to 13 bases. Germline values: CDR1 MNHEY, CDR2 SMNVEV (reference sequence). The CDR3 contains 13 residues. CDR3 sequence reads: CASSLHPAGQQYF. The CDR3 DNA sequence: TGTGCCAGCAGTTTACACCCGGCGGGGCAGCAGTACTTC.

The V gene is TRBV9, the J gene TRBJ2-3; 9 positions match TRBD2. CDR3 size: 15 residues. CDR1 and CDR2 from the germline V gene are SGDLS and YYNGEE. The V and J ends lost 4 bases and 6 bases, in that order; junction bases with no gene match: 9. Written as DNA, the CDR3 is TGTGCCAGCAGCAGGGATGGTAGCGGGGGTGATACGCAGTATTTT. This encodes CASSRDGSGGDTQYF.

The chain links TRBV5-5 to TRBJ1-4, with D hard to call. The germline CDR1 and CDR2 sequences are SGHKS and YYEKEE (reference sequence). V lost 0 bases and J 7 bases, leaving 10 bases between the germline ends. CDR3 length equals 14 residues. The CDR3 here is CASSLGGEGEKLFF. The CDR3, as DNA: TGTGCCAGCAGCTTGGGGGGAGAAGGTGAAAAACTGTTTTTT.

V is TRBV19 and J is TRBJ2-1; 7 nucleotides agree with TRBD1. The CDR3 runs 15 residues. The germline CDR1 and CDR2 sequences are LNHDA and SQIVND (reference sequence). V lost 3 bases and J lost 8; bases outside the gene matches: 10. CDR3 sequence: CASSIALGQRDEQFF. The CDR3, as DNA: TGTGCCAGTAGTATCGCATTGGGACAGAGGGATGAGCAGTTCTTC.

The chain recombines TRBV23-1 with TRBJ1-2, with 9 nucleotides matching TRBD1. TRBV23-1 is an ORF, and what it does is uncertain. J gave up 5 bases and V 0 bases, and 19 bases lay outside the gene matches. The CDR3 is made up of 20 amino acids. CDR3 sequence (DNA): TGCGCCAGCAGTCAATCTTCTGCTGGGACGGGACAGGGTTTTGGATATGGCTACACCTTC. Translated: CASSQSSAGTGQGFGYGYTF.

In its sample, this clone was seen a few times. V gene TRBV21-1 combines with J gene TRBJ2-7; whether TRBD1, the table's D call, matches the DNA was not checked. TRBV21-1 is tagged as a pseudogene. CDR3 size: 16 residues. The CDR3 DNA reads TGTGCCAGCAGCAAAGGGCGCAGGGGTACCCCCTACGAGCAGTACTTC. Encoded protein: CASSKGRRGTPYEQYF.

This chain uses TRBV5-6 with TRBJ2-3; D is undetermined. V shed 4 bases and J shed 8 bases, with 17 bases lying between them. The germline V gene has CDR1 SGHDT and CDR2 YYEEEE. The length of the CDR3 is 14 residues. The CDR3 loop is CASSPVPASVTQYF. The DNA of the CDR3 is TGTGCCAGCAGCCCAGTGCCAGCGTCCGTTACGCAGTATTTT.

Only one count was recorded for this clone. The CDR3 spells CASSLWSGTGNNQPQHF. The CDR3 region has the DNA TGTGCCAGCAGCTTGTGGAGCGGGACAGGGAACAATCAGCCCCAGCATTTT. J is TRBJ1-5 and V is TRBV7-2; 9 positions match TRBD1. J was trimmed by 3 bases and V by 3 bases; bases with no gene match: 9. The CDR3 covers 17 residues. Germline CDR1 reads SGHTA; CDR2 reads FQGNSA.

This clone has a single count. This sequence joins TRBV4-1 and TRBJ2-2; 9 bases match TRBD2. CDR1 MGHRA and CDR2 YSYEKL come from the germline V gene. V lost 1 base and J lost 2; bases outside the gene matches: 5. The CDR3 covers 17 residues. The CDR3 is CASSQVRGGDNTGELFF. In DNA, the CDR3 is TGCGCCAGCAGCCAAGTTCGCGGGGGGGATAACACCGGGGAGCTGTTTTTT.

The genes are TRBV7-2 and TRBJ2-1, with D perhaps TRBD1 (5 bases). CDR3 length: 16 residues. Germline CDR1 and CDR2: SGHTA and FQGNSA. Trimming cost V 4 bases and J 7 bases, with 20 bases left between them. The CDR3 region is CASSSRDAVRSNEQFF. CDR3 nucleotides: TGTGCCAGCAGCTCCAGGGATGCTGTTAGATCGAATGAGCAGTTCTTC.

This chain connects TRBV5-1 to TRBJ2-1; TRBD1 is a possible D gene (5 bases). This CDR3 has 16 residues. From germline, CDR1 is SGHRS and CDR2 YFSETQ. V was shortened by 0 bases and J by 0 bases, with 10 bases between the two germline ends. The CDR3 sequence is CASSLGGRSSYNEQFF. CDR3 sequence (DNA): TGCGCCAGCAGCTTGGGGGGCCGGAGCTCCTACAATGAGCAGTTCTTC.

This clone has a handful of counts. J is TRBJ1-2 and V is TRBV10-3; the D gene is possibly TRBD1 (6 bases). The germline V gene encodes CDR1 ENHRY and CDR2 SYGVKD. The CDR3 extends over 11 amino acids. Trimming removed 2 bases from V and 8 bases from J, with 6 bases in between. The CDR3, as DNA: TGTGCCATCAGTGAGACAGGGGGCTACACCTTC. Protein product: CAISETGGYTF.

The rearrangement joins TRBV7-2 to TRBJ2-7; the match to TRBD2 covers 12 bases. Losses at the gene ends were 5 bases for V and 0 bases for J; bases not matched to a gene: 2. This CDR3 is built from 15 residues. Germline values: CDR1 SGHTA, CDR2 FQGNSA. The CDR3: CASSTSGGSSYEQYF. CDR3 DNA sequence: TGTGCCAGCAGCACTAGCGGGGGGAGCTCCTACGAGCAGTACTTC.

The chain is built from TRBV18 and TRBJ2-2, with a possible D match to TRBD2 (6 bases). The length of the CDR3 is 17 residues. Trimming took off 3 bases at V and 5 bases at J, with 19 bases between the two ends. The germline gives CDR1 KGHSH, CDR2 LQKENI. CDR3 nucleotide sequence: TGTGCCAGCTCACCCCAGCCACCGGGAGATATTACCGGGGAGCTGTTTTTT. Protein: CASSPQPPGDITGELFF.

The chain combines TRBV29-1 with TRBJ1-1, with no clear D. The CDR3 totals 13 residues. The ends were cut back, 8 bases at V and 1 base at J, with 14 bases in the middle. Germline V gene sequence: CDR1 SQVTM, CDR2 ANQGSEA. CDR3 sequence: CSFRGGENTEAFF. Written as DNA, the CDR3 is TGCAGCTTTAGAGGTGGAGAGAACACTGAAGCTTTCTTT.

The chain uses TRBV6-6 and TRBJ1-2; D is perhaps TRBD1 (6 bases). CDR1 and CDR2 (germline): MNHNY, SVGAGI (reference sequence). Trimming left V 0 bases short and J 4 bases short, with 15 bases between. The CDR3 runs to 16 residues. Written as DNA, the CDR3 is TGTGCCAGCAGTTACTCGACACAGGGTTGGGGCTATGGCTACACCTTC. This codes for CASSYSTQGWGYGYTF.